Following are 22 T cell receptor beta chains from one sample sequenced in a study of graft-versus-host responses after intestinal transplantation. What these receptors recognize is not known. Libraries were prepared by immunoSEQ multiplex PCR; TCRdb keeps only in-frame clonotypes and omits some of them. The table lists some 83,000 clones, 91% of them singletons. The sample was unstimulated CD4+ T cells sorted from spleen or lymph node cells, taken before intestinal transplant. The source of these receptors is a human donor who received an intestinal transplant.

A note on this clone: Germline is not matched at one junction end, which may reflect a read error. This sequence joins TRBV14 and TRBJ1-2; D is perhaps TRBD1 (6 bases). The CDR3 is 13 amino acids. Per the germline V gene, CDR1 is SGHDN and CDR2 is FVKESK. This CDR3 reads CASSPGQNYDYTF. CDR3 coding DNA: TGTGCCAGCAGCCCCGGACAGAACTATGACTACACCTTC. Full variable domain (remainder filled in from reference TRBV14 and TRBJ1-2): EAGVTQFPSHSVIEKGQTVTLRCDPISGHDNLYWYRRVMGKEIKFLLHFVKESKQDESGMPNNRFLAERTGGTYSTLKVQPAELEDSGVYFCASSPGQNYDYTFGSGTRLTVV.

The chain couples TRBV7-8 to TRBJ1-2, with D maybe TRBD1 (6 bases). CDR1 is SGHVS and CDR2 is FQNEAQ in the germline V gene. This CDR3 contains 13 residues. Between the trimmed V and J ends, which lost 3 bases and 4 bases, there was a span of 9 bases. The CDR3 is CASSFRGAYGYTF. As DNA, the CDR3 is TGTGCCAGCAGCTTCCGGGGGGCCTATGGCTACACCTTC.

Of note for this clone: A read error may account for a junction end that differs from germline. The rearrangement joins TRBV7-9 to TRBJ2-7; tentatively, D is TRBD2 (5 bases). This CDR3 is 15 amino acids long. Germline V lookup: CDR1 SEHNR, CDR2 FQNEAQ (reference sequence). CDR3 residues: CASSFCPGSSCEQYF. In nucleotides, the CDR3 is TGTGCCAGCAGCTTTTGTCCGGGGTCTTCCTGCGAGCAGTACTTC.

The rearrangement uses TRBV6-6 and TRBJ1-1; perhaps TRBD1 as D (5 bases). Per the germline V gene, CDR1 is MNHNY and CDR2 is SVGAGI (reference sequence). This CDR3 has 14 residues. Trimming shortened V by 8 bases and J by 6 bases, and 19 bases separated the two germline ends. The CDR3 DNA reads TGTGCCAGCGATCCGAGGGGCGGGGAGGCTGAAGCTTTCTTT. Residues: CASDPRGGEAEAFF.

This sequence joins TRBV2 and TRBJ1-2, with TRBD1 identical over 7 bases. The ends lost 6 bases at V and 6 bases at J; junction bases unmatched: 7. CDR3 length equals 13 residues. CDR1 is SNHLY, CDR2 FYNNEI, per germline. DNA of the CDR3: TGTGCCAGCAGGGTAGGGACAGTAGATGGCTACACCTTC. Its protein is CASRVGTVDGYTF.

The V gene is TRBV6-4, the J gene TRBJ2-3, with D possibly matching TRBD2 (5 bases). The V and J ends lost 3 bases and 6 bases respectively, with 10 bases between them. From germline, CDR1 is MRHNA and CDR2 SNTAGT. There are 13 residues in the CDR3. The CDR3 DNA follows: TGTGCCAGCAGTGAAGGAAGCGGCGATACGCAGTATTTT. Translated, it gives CASSEGSGDTQYF.

The rearrangement joins TRBV12-2 to TRBJ1-5. TRBV12-2 is listed as a pseudogene. This CDR3 has 19 amino acids. The CDR3 protein is CASRLANMGGGIGNQPQHF. The CDR3 DNA reads TGTGCAAGTCGCTTAGCTAACATGGGGGGGGGCATCGGCAATCAGCCCCAGCATTTT.

This chain joins TRBV19 and TRBJ1-5; 7 bases align to TRBD1. CDR3 length: 14 amino acids. The V and J ends lost 6 bases and 4 bases, in that order; junction bases with no gene match: 6. Germline V gene data show CDR1 as LNHDA and CDR2 as SQIVND (reference sequence). The CDR3 DNA reads TGTGCCAGTAGGAGGACAGGCGGAAATCAGCCCCAGCATTTT. It codes for CASRRTGGNQPQHF.

This clone was picked up one time. This chain joins TRBV6-1 and TRBJ2-5, with 8 bases aligning to TRBD2. The CDR3 is made up of 15 amino acids. With V trimmed by 6 bases and J by 4 bases, 10 bases remained unmatched. Looked up from germline, CDR1 is MNHNS and CDR2 is SASEGT. The CDR3 here is CASSQTRGERETQYF. The CDR3 DNA reads as TGTGCCAGCAGCCAGACGCGGGGGGAGAGAGAGACCCAGTACTTC.

V gene TRBV5-1 combines with J gene TRBJ2-5; TRBD2 matches at 8 bases. Germline-derived CDR1 and CDR2 are SGHRS and YFSETQ. The J segment lost 5 bases and the V segment lost 4 bases, leaving 4 bases of the junction unmatched. CDR3 length: 13 residues. The chain's CDR3 is CASSTGGAETQYF. The CDR3 DNA reads as TGCGCCAGCAGCACCGGGGGGGCCGAGACCCAGTACTTC.

The chain carries TRBV5-1 and TRBJ1-3; D call uncertain. CDR1 is SGHRS and CDR2 is YFSETQ in the germline V gene. The CDR3 has 15 amino acids. Trimming took 0 bases from V and 3 from J, leaving 10 bases between them. This chain's CDR3 is CASSLGSSGGNTIYF. CDR3 nucleotide sequence: TGCGCCAGCAGCTTGGGGTCCAGTGGTGGAAACACCATATATTTT.

The CDR3 sequence is CASNLLAGTELAYTEAFF. The CDR3 DNA sequence: TGTGCCAGCAATTTACTCGCCGGGACAGAGTTAGCTTACACTGAAGCTTTCTTT. The chain recombines TRBV21-1 with TRBJ1-1; the table's D call TRBD1 went unverified against the DNA. TRBV21-1 corresponds to a pseudogene. The CDR3 contains 18 residues.

The V and J genes are TRBV13 and TRBJ2-1, with 10 bases matching TRBD2. V lost 4 bases to trimming and J lost 5 bases; unmatched junction nucleotides: 11. The V gene's germline CDR1 is PRHDT and CDR2 FYEKMQ (reference sequence). This CDR3 spans 17 amino acids. CDR3 sequence reads: CASSSITLAGEHNEQFF. CDR3 bases: TGTGCCAGCAGCTCGATAACTCTAGCGGGGGAGCACAATGAGCAGTTCTTC.

The genes are TRBV4-1 and TRBJ2-1; 13 positions agree with TRBD2. The ends lost 4 bases at V and 6 bases at J; junction bases unmatched: 3. Per germline, CDR1 MGHRA and CDR2 YSYEKL. The CDR3 length is 15 residues. The CDR3, as DNA: TGCGCCAGCAGCCTCGGACTAGCGGGGGTCAATGAGCAGTTCTTC. Protein sequence: CASSLGLAGVNEQFF.

The chain recombines TRBV4-3 with TRBJ2-1; 8 bases fit TRBD1. The V and J ends lost 0 bases and 4 bases, in that order; junction bases with no gene match: 11. This CDR3 is built from 18 residues. The germline gives CDR1 LGHNA, CDR2 YSLEER. In DNA form, the CDR3 reads TGCGCCAGCAGCCAAGATACTCAGGACAGGGCCAAATACAATGAGCAGTTCTTC. It codes for CASSQDTQDRAKYNEQFF.

V gene TRBV18 combines with J gene TRBJ2-3; no reliable D call. The V end lost 3 bases, the J end lost 2 bases, and 3 bases lay between the germline ends. The CDR3 runs 12 residues. The germline V gene has CDR1 KGHSH and CDR2 LQKENI. For the CDR3, the DNA is TGTGCCAGCTCACCCTACACAGATACGCAGTATTTT. This codes for CASSPYTDTQYF.

In its sample, this clone was seen a few times. The CDR3 loop reads CASSLMSAAPAFF. CDR3 sequence (DNA): TGTGCCAGCAGCTTGATGTCCGCGGCCCCGGCTTTCTTT. This chain uses TRBV5-6 with TRBJ1-1; no definite D call. The germline V gene has CDR1 SGHDT and CDR2 YYEEEE. The CDR3 length is 13 residues. V was shortened by 1 base and J by 11 bases, with 15 bases between the two germline ends.

V usage is TRBV7-9 and J usage is TRBJ1-6; D ambiguous. Germline CDR1 SEHNR, CDR2 FQNEAQ (reference sequence). The CDR3 extends over 11 amino acids. V lost 6 bases to trimming and J lost 11 bases, with 8 bases between them. The CDR3 DNA is TGTGCCAGCAGATTACCAGCACCCCTCCACTTT. It codes for CASRLPAPLHF.

V and J are TRBV28 and TRBJ1-2; D gene ambiguous. Trimming shortened V by 5 bases and J by 5 bases, and 9 bases separated the two germline ends. CDR3 length equals 12 residues. Germline V gene data show CDR1 as MDHEN and CDR2 as SYDVKM. Written as DNA, the CDR3 is TGTGCCAGCAGTATCAGCGCTTATGGCTACACCTTC. It is translated as CASSISAYGYTF.

This clone was seen a single time. Germline and junction disagree at one end, which may indicate a read error. V is TRBV7-9 and J is TRBJ2-1, with 10 nucleotides matching TRBD2. This CDR3 spans 14 amino acids. Germline V gives CDR1 SEHNR, CDR2 FQNEAQ (reference sequence). The CDR3 DNA reads as TGTGCCAGCAGCTCAACAACTAGCGGGGCCCCCCCCCTCTTC. Residues: CASSSTTSGAPPLF. Full variable domain (missing parts from reference TRBV7-9 and TRBJ2-1): DTGVSQNPRHKITKRGQNVTFRCDPISEHNRLYWYRQTLGQGPEFLTYFQNEAQLEKSRLLSDRFSAERPKGSFSTLEIQRTEQGDSAMYLCASSSTTSGAPPLFGPGTRLTVL.

The V and J genes are TRBV7-9 and TRBJ2-1; 8 bases match TRBD1. V shed 8 bases and J 4 bases; nucleotides not matched to a gene: 10. Germline V CDR1 and CDR2: SEHNR, FQNEAQ (reference sequence). There are 15 residues in the CDR3. The CDR3 nucleotides read TGTGCCAGCGGCAAGGTCAGGGGGCGGTACAATGAGCAGTTCTTC. Amino acids: CASGKVRGRYNEQFF.

The V call is TRBV30, the J call TRBJ2-3; the D gene is possibly TRBD2 (5 bases). This CDR3 spans 15 amino acids. Germline CDR1 is GTSNPN and CDR2 is SVGIG (reference sequence). V was trimmed by 1 base and J by 1 base, leaving 12 bases between them. DNA of the CDR3: TGTGCCTGGAGTGGAGGTATCGGGGGCACAGATACGCAGTATTTT. Protein: CAWSGGIGGTDTQYF.